The clone carrying this T cell receptor delta chain has a handful of counts. Its antigen remains unidentified. Translating this DNA gives a protein that differs at residue 6 from the TCRdb one, which belongs to a much larger clone; a read error is likely, and the protein shown is this translation. Bulk repertoires came from Vgamma9/Vdelta2+ or Vdelta2-negative gammadelta T cells flow-sorted from PBMC. The data originate from a study of γδ T cells in repeated Plasmodium falciparum infection. Trimming took 4 bases from V and 0 from J; bases not matched to a gene: 25. Germline V CDR1 and CDR2: TVYSNPD, GDNSRS (reference sequence). The CDR3 totals 21 residues. TCRdb redid clone calling on the multiplex PCR reads using CATT. Of 53,000 or so delta-chain clones in the sample, 1.9% were seen once. Study conclusions and caveats: Over time and infection, Vgamma9/Vdelta2+ repertoires remained highly stable and polyclonal. Malian donors came from one small rural village, predominantly one ethnic group.

This clonotype was obtained from a pool of human donors (malaria-infected and uninfected, not separated). The rearrangement links TRDV3 to TRDJ1; 11 bases align to TRDD3. TCRdb supplies no J gene; here it was assigned by aligning the nucleotide sequence to germline. Sequencing was performed on gamma-delta T cells from blood. This CDR3 is CAWGGPTILGDKGADTDKLIF. In nucleotides, the CDR3 is TGTGCCTGGGGGGGTCCTACCATACTGGGGGATAAGGGTGCGGACACCGATAAACTCATCTTT.